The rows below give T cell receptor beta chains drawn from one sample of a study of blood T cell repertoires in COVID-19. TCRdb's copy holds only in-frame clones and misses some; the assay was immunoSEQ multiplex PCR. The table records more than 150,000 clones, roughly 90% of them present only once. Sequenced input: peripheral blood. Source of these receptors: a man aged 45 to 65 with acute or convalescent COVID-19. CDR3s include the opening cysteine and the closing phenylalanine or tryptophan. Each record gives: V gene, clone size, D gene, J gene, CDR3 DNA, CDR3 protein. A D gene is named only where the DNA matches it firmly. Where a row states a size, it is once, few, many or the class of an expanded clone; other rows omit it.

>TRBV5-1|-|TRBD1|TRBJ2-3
TGCGCCAGCAGCTTGGCGGCAGGGGGTGATAGCACAGATACGCAGTATTTT
CASSLAAGGDSTDTQYF
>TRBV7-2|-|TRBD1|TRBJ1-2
TGTGCCAGCAGCTTAGGAACTATCGGACAGGGATCTGGCTACACCTTC
CASSLGTIGQGSGYTF
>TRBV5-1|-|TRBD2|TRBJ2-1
TGCGCCAGCAGCTTGCAACTAGCGGGGCAGGGCAATGAGCAGTTCTTC
CASSLQLAGQGNEQFF
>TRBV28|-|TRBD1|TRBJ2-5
TGTGCCAGCAAAATGGGACAGCAAGAGACCCAGTACTTC
CASKMGQQETQYF
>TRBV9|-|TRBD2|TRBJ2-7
TGTGCCAGCAGCGCGGCACCTCTAGCGGGGTCCTACGAGCAGTACTTC
CASSAAPLAGSYEQYF
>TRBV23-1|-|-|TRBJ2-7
TGCGCCAGCAGTTCAAGTCCGAGGAAGACCGCCTACGAGCAGTACTTC
CASSSSPRKTAYEQYF
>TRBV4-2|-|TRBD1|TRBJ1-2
TGTGCCAGCAGCCAAGAACAGGGGGCGTCCTATGGCTACACCTTC
CASSQEQGASYGYTF
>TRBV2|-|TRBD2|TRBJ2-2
TGTGCCAGCAGTGGGACTAGCGGGAGTACCGGGGAGCTGTTTTTT
CASSGTSGSTGELFF
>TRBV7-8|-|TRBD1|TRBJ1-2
TGTGCCAGCAGCCGGACAGGGTCTCCCTATGGCTACACCTTC
CASSRTGSPYGYTF
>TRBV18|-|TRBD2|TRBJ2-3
TGTGCCAGCTCACCACGAACTAGCGGGGCCACAGATACGCAGTATTTT
CASSPRTSGATDTQYF
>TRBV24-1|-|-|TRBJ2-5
TGTGCCACCAGTGATAAGACACTCGGAGGCCAAGAGACCCAGTACTTC
CATSDKTLGGQETQYF
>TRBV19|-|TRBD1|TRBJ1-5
TGTGCCAGTAGTAACTACAGGGGGCGAAATCAGCCCCAGCATTTT
CASSNYRGRNQPQHF
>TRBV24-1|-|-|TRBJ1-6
TGTGCCACCAGTGATTCCCATTTGACCAACAGGAATTCACCCCTCCACTTT
CATSDSHLTNRNSPLHF
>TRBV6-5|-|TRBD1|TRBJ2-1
TGTGCCAGCAGCCCCCGGGACAGGGCCTACAATGAGCAGTTCTTC
CASSPRDRAYNEQFF
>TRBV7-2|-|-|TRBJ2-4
TGTGCCAGCAGCCAATCTACAGAAACCTTAGCCAAAAACATTCAGTACTTC
CASSQSTETLAKNIQYF
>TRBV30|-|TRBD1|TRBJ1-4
TGTGCCTGGAGTGTGGGACAGTATAATGAAAAACTGTTTTTT
CAWSVGQYNEKLFF
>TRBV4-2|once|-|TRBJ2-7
TGTGCCAGCAGCCAAACAGGTTACTCCTACGAGCAGTACTTC
CASSQTGYSYEQYF
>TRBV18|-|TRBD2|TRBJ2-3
TGTGCCAGCTCGCAGCTTAGCGGGCGGGGAGATACGCAGTATTTT
CASSQLSGRGDTQYF
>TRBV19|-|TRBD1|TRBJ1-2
TGTGCCAGTAGCCCGGGACAGTCGTACTATGGCTACACCTTC
CASSPGQSYYGYTF
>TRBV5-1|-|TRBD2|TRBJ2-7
TGCGCCAGCGGCGGGGGAAGCTCCTACGAGCAGTACTTC
CASGGGSSYEQYF
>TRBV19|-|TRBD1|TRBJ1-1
TGTGCCAGTAGTCCACGGGACAGGGGAAACACTGAAGCTTTCTTT
CASSPRDRGNTEAFF
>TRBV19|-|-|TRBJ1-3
TGTGCCAGTAGTATTAGGGGGAAAGGAAACACCATATATTTT
CASSIRGKGNTIYF
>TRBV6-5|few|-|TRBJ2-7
TGTGCCAGCAGTTCCCTGCCTAGTTCTGGTTTTGAGCAGTACTTC
CASSSLPSSGFEQYF